This TCR beta chain was captured by sequencing in a study of neurological immune-mediated disorders. The study's findings and limits: One related-CDR3 cluster, which may be a signature, held the repertoires of 18 of 34 multiple sclerosis patients after phylogenetic grouping. The multiple sclerosis repertoire cluster was not associated with any clinical or MRI feature, with the authors stating that larger cohorts are needed. Whereas HTLV-1-associated myelopathy showed the most TCR clonal expansion, multiple sclerosis showed the least, with levels below those of healthy controls.

The CDR3 totals 15 residues. V gave up 4 bases and J gave up 5 bases; unmatched junction bases: 10. From germline, CDR1 is MNHNS and CDR2 SASEGT. The method for making cDNA was 5'RACE, and it used 10-nucleotide random UMIs. TCRdb analysed the 5' RACE reads with MiXCR anew, one entry per CDR3 protein. The table lists roughly 71,000 distinct CDR3 sequences, 3.9% of them singletons. This clonotype was counted ten times or more. Its antigen is undetermined. This receptor was obtained from a man under 40 with multiple sclerosis. The specimen sequenced was PBMCs. This chain uses TRBV6-1 with TRBJ2-7; 8 bases are a match to TRBD1. In DNA form, the CDR3 reads TGTGCCAGCAGTGGGTTGACAGGGGACCGGGACGAGCAGTACTTC. This codes for CASSGLTGDRDEQYF.